The T cell receptor (beta chain) described here comes from a study of T-cell reconstitution after alpha-beta-depleted transplantation in children (dated by TCRdb to about 2016). Looking at the study overall: The study quantitatively tracked T-cell immune reconstitution after TCRalphabeta/CD19-depleted allogeneic hematopoietic cell transplantation in children using TCR repertoire profiling. What the research found in general, with its limitations: The frequencies of hyperexpanded clones fell over the following months, and after one year, T-cell counts and TCRbeta diversity were mostly attributed to newly produced T cells. In some patients, high TCRbeta diversity at day 60 was attributed to recipient T cells and intrathymic progenitors that had survived conditioning. Apparently early alphabetaT-cell count recovery about two months after transplant reportedly relied on only several hundred rapidly expanded clones derived from non-depleted graft cells.

What this sample's treatment or condition label stands for: allogeneic hematopoietic cell transplantation with graft depleted of TCRalphabeta T cells and CD19 B cells. The children who served as transplant recipients had been given grafts of TCRalphabeta/CD19-depleted allogeneic hematopoietic cells. The library came from PCR. This sample was sequenced with an Illumina HiSeq 2500. TCR libraries were prepared with molecular barcoding, using unique molecular identifiers to normalize TCRbeta repertoire quantification. The public reads were reanalyzed by TCRdb: fastp trimming at Q25, MiXCR alignment, in-frame beta chains only. Every entry covers one CDR3 protein and lists the most common genes and DNA from its rows. In this sample the table shows approximately 980,000 distinct CDR3 sequences, roughly 31% of which occur a single time. Over 25% of the sample belongs to the ten largest clones. This clonotype has more than one count but fewer than ten. No cognate antigen has been identified for it. Base qualities were left out, and no much larger clone turns up one base away.

This material consisted of PBMCs, mostly from graft donor cells, taken 360 days after TCRalphabeta/CD19-depleted stem cell transplant. The receptor comes from a boy in the first two years of life who had a stem cell transplant for SCID, so the T cells may come from the graft donor.

The nucleotide sequence is given as TGTGCCAGCAGCCCGAACAGGCTAGCGGGGGTCGCAGAGACCCAGTACTTC. This yields the protein CASSPNRLAGVAETQYF. The rearrangement combines TRBV4-2 with TRBJ2-5, with 10 central nucleotides matching TRBD2. Taken from the germline V gene, the CDR1 and CDR2 loops are LGHNA and YNFKEQ. Trimmed from V: 4 bases; trimmed from J: 4 bases; junction bases lacking a gene match: 12. The CDR3, cysteine through phenylalanine, is 17 amino acids long. The read is trimmed to its CDR3 DNA, 51 bases read in frame from base 1.